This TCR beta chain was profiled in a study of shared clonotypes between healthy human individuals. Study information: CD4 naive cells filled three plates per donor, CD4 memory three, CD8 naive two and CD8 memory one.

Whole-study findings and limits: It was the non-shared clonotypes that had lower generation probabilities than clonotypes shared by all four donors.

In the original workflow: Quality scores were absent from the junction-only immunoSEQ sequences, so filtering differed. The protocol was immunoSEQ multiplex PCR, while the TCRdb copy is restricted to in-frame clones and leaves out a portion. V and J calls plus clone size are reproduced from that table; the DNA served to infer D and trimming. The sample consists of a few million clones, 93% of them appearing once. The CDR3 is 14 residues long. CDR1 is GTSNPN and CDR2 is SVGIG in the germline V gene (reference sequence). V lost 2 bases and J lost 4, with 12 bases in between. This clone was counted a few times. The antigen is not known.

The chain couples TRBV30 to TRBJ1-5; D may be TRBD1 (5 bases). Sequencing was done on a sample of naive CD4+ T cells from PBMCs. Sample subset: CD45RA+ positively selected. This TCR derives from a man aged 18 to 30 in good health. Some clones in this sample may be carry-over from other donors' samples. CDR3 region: CAWSIGGGNQPQHF. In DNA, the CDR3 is TGTGCCTGGAGTATCGGGGGAGGGAATCAGCCCCAGCATTTT.